Sequencing of this TCR beta chain was carried out in a study of cytomegalovirus exposure and HLA in healthy donors. About the research overall: The same platform as the approximately 730 first-cohort repertoires was used for the 120 validation repertoires, a later analysis reported.

Study results and limitations: There were 150 to 200 TCR beta chains listed as cytomegalovirus-associated.

As to this clone: Antigen: not known.

The data were produced by immunoSEQ multiplex PCR, yet TCRdb's version contains in-frame clones alone and is incomplete. The table has roughly 150,000 clones, roughly 96% seen once. V was clipped by 5 bases and J by 5 bases; unmatched bases: 9. The germline V gene has CDR1 SGHTA and CDR2 FQGNSA. CDR3 size: 15 residues. The donors were part of the validation cohort of 120 or so subjects. That cohort was separate from the first cohort, which comprised under 700 subjects. The source material was PBMCs. The V call is TRBV7-2, the J call TRBJ2-5, with TRBD2 identical over 9 bases. This receptor was taken from a woman under 30 in good health and CMV-seronegative. The CDR3 reads CASSVGTSTRETQYF. The CDR3 DNA reads as TGTGCCAGCAGCGTCGGGACTAGCACCCGGGAGACCCAGTACTTC. Combining the CDR3 with reference TRBV7-2 and TRBJ2-5 gives the whole variable domain GAGVSQSPSNKVTEKGKDVELRCDPISGHTALYWYRQSLGQGLEFLIYFQGNSAPDKSGLPSDRFSAERTGGSVSTLTIQRTQQEDSAVYLCASSVGTSTRETQYFGPGTRLLVL.